The 18 T cell receptor beta chains listed next were all sequenced from one sample in a study of shared clonotypes between healthy human individuals. This table comes from immunoSEQ multiplex PCR, and its TCRdb copy is limited to in-frame clones, with some not included. The profile covers about 470,000 clones, with roughly three quarters appearing a single time and around 14% taken by the ten largest. The specimen sequenced was PBMCs. The receptors were gathered from a woman aged 40 to 50 in good health. Some clones in this sample may be carry-over from other donors' samples.

The chain carries TRBV5-1 and TRBJ2-5; weak D call: TRBD2 (5 bases). The CDR3 totals 13 residues. The V and J ends lost 3 bases and 5 bases respectively, with 11 bases between them. Germline V gene lookup returns CDR1 SGHRS and CDR2 YFSETQ. The CDR3 region is CASSWTGGETQYF. The CDR3 DNA reads TGCGCCAGCAGCTGGACGGGCGGGGAGACCCAGTACTTC. Using reference TRBV5-1 and TRBJ2-5 for the parts outside the CDR3, the full variable domain is KAGVTQTPRYLIKTRGQQVTLSCSPISGHRSVSWYQQTPGQGLQFLFEYFSETQRNKGNFPGRFSGRQFSNSRSEMNVSTLELGDSALYLCASSWTGGETQYFGPGTRLLVL.

The chain uses TRBV9 and TRBJ1-4, with 11 bases identical to TRBD1. V dropped 4 bases and J dropped 7; count of bases not matched to a gene: 6. The CDR3 extends over 15 amino acids. Germline lookup yields CDR1 SGDLS and CDR2 YYNGEE. The CDR3 is CASSYGQGAGEKLFF. DNA of the CDR3: TGTGCCAGCAGCTACGGACAGGGGGCAGGTGAAAAACTGTTTTTT.

The chain joins TRBV5-4 to TRBJ2-3; D may be TRBD2 (7 bases). V was clipped by 4 bases and J by 0 bases, with 15 bases between them. Per the germline V gene, CDR1 is SGHNT and CDR2 is YYREEE (reference sequence). This CDR3 has 16 amino acids. CDR3 nucleotides: TGTGCCAGCAGCCCCCGGGGGGCGACGAGCACAGATACGCAGTATTTT. Translation: CASSPRGATSTDTQYF.

The chain is built from TRBV7-9 and TRBJ1-1; D unclear. With 7 bases removed from V and 1 base from J, the gap between germline ends came to 19 bases. This CDR3 region has 16 residues. Germline V lookup: CDR1 SEHNR, CDR2 FQNEAQ (reference sequence). CDR3 in amino acids: CASKPPNWGENTEAFF. In DNA, the CDR3 is TGTGCCAGCAAACCCCCCAATTGGGGAGAGAACACTGAAGCTTTCTTT.

This rearrangement joins TRBV5-1 to TRBJ2-7; 7 nucleotides line up with TRBD1. This CDR3 comprises 14 residues. From germline, CDR1 is SGHRS and CDR2 YFSETQ. After removal of 3 bases from V and 2 bases from J, the junction contained 5 bases not matched to a gene. The CDR3 spells CASSSGTAAYEQYF. The CDR3 DNA follows: TGCGCCAGCAGCTCCGGGACAGCAGCCTACGAGCAGTACTTC.

This clone was picked up many times. The CDR3 here is CAWSKAGGGGEKLFF. Written as DNA, the CDR3 is TGTGCCTGGAGTAAGGCAGGGGGCGGGGGTGAAAAACTGTTTTTT. The J gene is TRBJ1-4, the V gene TRBV30; 8 bases map to TRBD1. The junction had 9 bases not matched to a gene; V was cut back by 2 bases and J by 7 bases. In germline, CDR1 is GTSNPN, CDR2 SVGIG (reference sequence). CDR3 size: 15 residues.

Details on this clone: This may come from a read error, since a much larger clone is one base off. A read error is likely, as this CDR3 ends without the conserved phenylalanine or tryptophan. The chain is built from TRBV2 and TRBJ2-7; D is unclear. Germline V gives CDR1 SNHLY, CDR2 FYNNEI. Trimming pared 4 bases from V and 2 bases from J, leaving 15 bases between. The CDR3 is made up of 15 amino acids. CDR3 sequence (DNA): TGTGCCAGCAGTGTTCTACCAGTCGGCACCTACGAGCAGTACCTC. It is translated as CASSVLPVGTYEQYL.

This clone came up a few times. The chain joins TRBV28 to TRBJ2-7; 11 bases align to TRBD2. This CDR3 has 16 amino acids. CDR1 is MDHEN and CDR2 is SYDVKM in the germline V gene. V trimming: 5 bases; J trimming: 1 base; junction bases outside the gene matches: 7. CDR3 sequence: CASSATGTSGSYEQYF. Here the CDR3 DNA reads TGTGCCAGCAGTGCCACCGGGACTAGCGGTTCCTACGAGCAGTACTTC.

This chain links TRBV15 with TRBJ2-5; D might be TRBD2 (6 bases). Trimming removed 0 bases at V and 5 bases at J, with 10 bases between. This CDR3 region has 14 residues. Germline loops: CDR1 LNHNV, CDR2 YYDKDF (reference sequence). CDR3 sequence: CATSRDVRGETQYF. CDR3 bases: TGTGCCACCAGCAGAGATGTCCGGGGGGAGACCCAGTACTTC.

V gene TRBV30 combines with J gene TRBJ1-1; D remains ambiguous. V shed 5 bases and J shed 1 base, with 14 bases lying between them. CDR1 is GTSNPN and CDR2 is SVGIG in the germline V gene (reference sequence). The length of the CDR3 is 14 residues. As DNA, the CDR3 is TGTGCCTGGGCGGAGGAATACGGGAACACTGAAGCTTTCTTT. Its translation: CAWAEEYGNTEAFF.

The chain links TRBV5-6 to TRBJ2-7; TRBD2 aligns across 11 bases. The CDR3 has 16 residues. The junction had 8 bases not matched to a gene; V was cut back by 4 bases and J by 2 bases. The V gene's germline CDR1 is SGHDT and CDR2 YYEEEE. The chain's CDR3 is CASSGPTSGTAYEQYF. The CDR3 coding sequence is TGTGCCAGCAGCGGGCCGACTAGCGGGACTGCCTACGAGCAGTACTTC.

This clone was found a few times. The gene calls are TRBV7-9 and TRBJ2-2; D unclear. This CDR3 contains 12 residues. The V end lost 2 bases, the J end lost 7 bases, and 5 bases lay between the germline ends. Germline CDR1 reads SEHNR; CDR2 reads FQNEAQ (reference sequence). This CDR3 is CASSLTRGELFF. CDR3 DNA sequence: TGTGCCAGCAGCTTAACGCGCGGGGAGCTGTTTTTT.

This clone was seen only a few times. The J gene is TRBJ1-1, the V gene TRBV6-6; 8 nucleotides agree with TRBD1. Trimming cost V 6 bases and J 5 bases; bases outside gene matches: 5. The CDR3 loop spans 13 amino acids. Germline CDR1 MNHNY, CDR2 SVGAGI (reference sequence). CDR3 nucleotide sequence: TGTGCCAGCAGCGGACAGGGAACGACTGAAGCTTTCTTT. Protein: CASSGQGTTEAFF.

J is TRBJ2-5 and V is TRBV25-1; 9 positions agree with TRBD1. The end of the DNA fits TRBJ2-7 better, so the J call may be wrong. CDR1 is MGHDK and CDR2 is SYGVNS in the germline V gene. The CDR3 consists of 15 residues. The CDR3 sequence is CASSDMDRGLYEQYF. The DNA for the CDR3 is TGTGCCAGCAGTGATATGGACAGGGGTCTCTACGAGCAGTACTTC.

This clone came up once. The chain carries TRBV5-4 and TRBJ1-2, with 9 bases matching TRBD1. Per the germline V gene, CDR1 is SGHNT and CDR2 is YYREEE (reference sequence). J lost 2 bases, V lost 3 bases, and 11 bases had no gene match. The CDR3 has 17 residues. Here the CDR3 DNA reads TGTGCCAGCAGCTCCGGGGGGGGACAGGGCGGAAACTATGGCTACACCTTC. This codes for CASSSGGGQGGNYGYTF.

V is TRBV19 and J is TRBJ2-2, with D possibly matching TRBD1 (5 bases). Germline V gives CDR1 LNHDA, CDR2 SQIVND (reference sequence). CDR3 size: 14 residues. Trimming shortened V by 3 bases and J by 9 bases, and 14 bases separated the two germline ends. The CDR3 DNA is TGTGCCAGTAGTATTTCCAGGGTTGAACGGGAGCTGTTTTTT. This sequence encodes CASSISRVERELFF.

CDR3 DNA: TGTGCCAGCAGCTTAGGGGCTAGCGGGAGCTACAATGAGCAGTTCTTC. Translated: CASSLGASGSYNEQFF. The V call is TRBV11-3, the J call TRBJ2-1; 10 nucleotides align to TRBD2. Germline trimming cut 1 base from V and 3 bases from J; bases unmatched to any gene: 3. CDR3 length: 16 residues. Germline loops: CDR1 SGHNT, CDR2 YENEEA.

The chain carries TRBV7-9 and TRBJ1-1; TRBD1 agrees at 7 bases. This CDR3 comprises 15 residues. The germline V gene has CDR1 SEHNR and CDR2 FQNEAQ (reference sequence). V lost 5 bases to trimming and J lost 1 base; unmatched junction nucleotides: 7. In DNA form, the CDR3 reads TGTGCCAGCAGCCAACTGGGACAGTCGAACACTGAAGCTTTCTTT. This gives the protein CASSQLGQSNTEAFF.